This T cell receptor beta chain originates from a study of cytomegalovirus exposure and HLA in healthy donors. Study observations and caveats: A later analysis associated some 16,000 TCR beta sequences with HLA alleles at a 0.05 false discovery rate. Researchers reported in a later analysis that a missense DCLRE1C variant was tied to TCR beta V- and J-gene trimming.

The PCR employed 60 Vbeta primers together with 13 Jbeta primers. Some clones are missing from TCRdb's copy, which holds only in-frame ones; the method was immunoSEQ multiplex PCR. Found here are under 200,000 clones; the top ten clones hold roughly 6.7%. This CDR3 region has 15 residues. The V gene end was trimmed by 1 base and the J gene end by 6 bases; junction bases not matched to a gene: 6. Per the germline V gene, CDR1 is LNHDA and CDR2 is SQIVND (reference sequence). On this clone: The antigen is not known.

Sequencing was carried out using PBMCs. This sequence was found in a man aged 25-45 years in good health and CMV-seronegative. The genes are TRBV19 and TRBJ2-1; TRBD1 matches 7 bases. This CDR3 reads CASSIVGPGGNEQFF. Here the CDR3 DNA reads TGTGCCAGTAGTATAGTCGGGCCAGGGGGCAATGAGCAGTTCTTC.